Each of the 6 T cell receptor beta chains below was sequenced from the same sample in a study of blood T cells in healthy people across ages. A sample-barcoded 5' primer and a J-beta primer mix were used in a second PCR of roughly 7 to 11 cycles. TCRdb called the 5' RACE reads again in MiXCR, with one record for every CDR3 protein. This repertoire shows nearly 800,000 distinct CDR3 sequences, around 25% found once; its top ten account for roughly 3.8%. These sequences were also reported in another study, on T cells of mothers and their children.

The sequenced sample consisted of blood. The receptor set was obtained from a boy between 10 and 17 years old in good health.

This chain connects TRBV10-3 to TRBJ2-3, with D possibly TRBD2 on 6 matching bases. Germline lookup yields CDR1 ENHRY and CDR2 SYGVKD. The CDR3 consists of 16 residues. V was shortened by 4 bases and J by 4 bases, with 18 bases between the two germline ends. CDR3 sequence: CAISGSGLVGPDTQYF. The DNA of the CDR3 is TGTGCCATCAGTGGATCGGGACTGGTTGGGCCAGATACGCAGTATTTT.

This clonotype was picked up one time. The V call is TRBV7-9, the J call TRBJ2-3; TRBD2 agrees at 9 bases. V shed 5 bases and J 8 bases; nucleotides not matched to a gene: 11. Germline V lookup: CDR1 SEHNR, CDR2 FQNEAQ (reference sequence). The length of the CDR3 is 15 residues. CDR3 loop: CASSRGLAGLSTQYF. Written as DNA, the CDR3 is TGTGCCAGCAGCCGGGGGCTAGCGGGACTTAGTACGCAGTATTTT. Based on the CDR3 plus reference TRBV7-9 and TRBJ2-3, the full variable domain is DTGVSQNPRHKITKRGQNVTFRCDPISEHNRLYWYRQTLGQGPEFLTYFQNEAQLEKSRLLSDRFSAERPKGSFSTLEIQRTEQGDSAMYLCASSRGLAGLSTQYFGPGTRLTVL.

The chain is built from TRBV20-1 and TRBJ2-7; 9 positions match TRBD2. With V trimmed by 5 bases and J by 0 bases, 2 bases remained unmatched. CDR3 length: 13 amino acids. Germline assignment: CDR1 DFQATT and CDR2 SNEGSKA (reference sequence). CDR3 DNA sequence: TGCAGTGCTCGGACTAGCGCCTCCTACGAGCAGTACTTC. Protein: CSARTSASYEQYF.

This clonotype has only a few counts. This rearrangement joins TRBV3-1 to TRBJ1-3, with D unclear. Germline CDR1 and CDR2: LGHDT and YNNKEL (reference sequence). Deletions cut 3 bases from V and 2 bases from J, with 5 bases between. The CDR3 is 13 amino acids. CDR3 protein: CASSQPPGNTIYF. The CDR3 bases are TGTGCCAGCAGCCAGCCCCCTGGAAACACCATATATTTT. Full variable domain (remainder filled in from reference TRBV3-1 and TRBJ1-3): DTAVSQTPKYLVTQMGNDKSIKCEQNLGHDTMYWYKQDSKKFLKIMFSYNNKELIINETVPNRFSPKSPDKAHLNLHINSLELGDSAVYFCASSQPPGNTIYFGEGSWLTVV.

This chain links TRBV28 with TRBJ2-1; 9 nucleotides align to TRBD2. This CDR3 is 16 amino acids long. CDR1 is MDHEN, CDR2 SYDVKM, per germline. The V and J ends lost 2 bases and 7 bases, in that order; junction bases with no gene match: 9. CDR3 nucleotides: TGTGCCAGCAGTTTAGTGTCTAGCGGGAAAGTGAATGAGCAGTTCTTC. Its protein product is CASSLVSSGKVNEQFF.

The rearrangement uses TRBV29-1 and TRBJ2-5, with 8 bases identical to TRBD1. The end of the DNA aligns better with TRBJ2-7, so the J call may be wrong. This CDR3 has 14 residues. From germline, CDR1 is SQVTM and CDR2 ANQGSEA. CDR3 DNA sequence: TGCAGCGTTCCTATCGGACAGGGAAGTGACGAGCAGTACTTC. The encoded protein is CSVPIGQGSDEQYF.